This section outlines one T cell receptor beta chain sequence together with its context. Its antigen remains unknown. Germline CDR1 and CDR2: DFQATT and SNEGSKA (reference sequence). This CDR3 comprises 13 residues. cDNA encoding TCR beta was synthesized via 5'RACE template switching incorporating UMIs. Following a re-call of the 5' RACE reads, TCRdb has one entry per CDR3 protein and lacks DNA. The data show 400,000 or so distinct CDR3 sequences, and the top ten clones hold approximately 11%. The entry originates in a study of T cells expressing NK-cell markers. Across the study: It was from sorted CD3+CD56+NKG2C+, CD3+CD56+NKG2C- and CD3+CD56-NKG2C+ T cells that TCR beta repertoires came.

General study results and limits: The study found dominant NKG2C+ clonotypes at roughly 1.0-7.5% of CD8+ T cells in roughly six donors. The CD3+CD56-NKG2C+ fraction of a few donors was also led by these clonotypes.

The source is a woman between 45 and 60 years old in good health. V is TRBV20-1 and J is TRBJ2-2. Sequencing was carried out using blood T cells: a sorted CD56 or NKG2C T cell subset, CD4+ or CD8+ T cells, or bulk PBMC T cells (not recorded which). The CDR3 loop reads CSARPHAYGELFF.